The rows below give T cell receptor beta chains drawn from one sample of a study of T-cell reconstitution after alpha-beta-depleted transplantation in children. TCRdb re-called the PCR reads through MiXCR, storing one row per CDR3 protein. Altogether around 700,000 distinct CDR3 sequences are present, less than 15% being singletons, with the ten largest covering 0.75% to 0.85%. The sample consisted of PBMCs, taken before TCRalphabeta/CD19-depleted stem cell transplant. The receptor source for this set is a girl aged 2-10 years with congenital amegakaryocytic thrombocytopenia, due to receive a stem cell transplant. Both conserved end residues are part of each CDR3.

TRBJ1-5 | TRBV5-1 | CASSPLGGLNQPQHF
TRBJ2-1 | TRBV20-1 | CSAPKGQGKYNEQFF
TRBJ2-3 | TRBV4-2 | CASSPNGPASNTDTQYF
TRBJ2-7 | TRBV15 | CATSKPFGGGTYEQYF
TRBJ2-3 | TRBV7-2 | CASSLAGPRTDTQYF
TRBJ2-7 | TRBV5-1 | CASSLSLAVDYEQYF
TRBJ2-1 | TRBV12-3/TRBV12-4 | CASSADRSAGVEQFF
TRBJ2-1 | TRBV20-1 | CSARGVVASPEQFF
TRBJ2-2 | TRBV10-1 | CASSELDRGLDTGELFF
TRBJ1-1 | TRBV6-5 | CASSYFPLYGNTEAFF
TRBJ2-1 | TRBV24-1 | CATSDFRASGSSEQFF
TRBJ2-1 | TRBV7-6 | CASSLEVSSSYNEQFF
TRBJ2-3 | TRBV4-2 | CASSHTPIAGGGTDTQYF
TRBJ2-5 | TRBV5-4 | CASSHPGPQETQYF
TRBJ2-7 | TRBV20-1 | CSALADYYEQYF
TRBJ2-1 | TRBV5-1 | CASSLGTSGRTTYEQFF
TRBJ2-7 | TRBV7-9 | CAGGDTTYEQYF
TRBJ2-1 | TRBV27 | CASSSPTSGPVNEQFF
TRBJ2-3 | TRBV20-1 | CSAKRAGTDTQYF
TRBJ2-1 | TRBV20-1 | CSARVSGRSNNEQFF
TRBJ1-2 | TRBV20-1 | CSARDWQGRGGYGYTF
TRBJ2-1 | TRBV10-3 | CAIREERHSGRRNEQFF
TRBJ2-3 | TRBV7-9 | CASIRLETGERGDTQYF
TRBJ2-5 | TRBV20-1 | CSARDTTSGQETQYF
TRBJ1-2 | TRBV5-1 | CASSLERWNYGYTF